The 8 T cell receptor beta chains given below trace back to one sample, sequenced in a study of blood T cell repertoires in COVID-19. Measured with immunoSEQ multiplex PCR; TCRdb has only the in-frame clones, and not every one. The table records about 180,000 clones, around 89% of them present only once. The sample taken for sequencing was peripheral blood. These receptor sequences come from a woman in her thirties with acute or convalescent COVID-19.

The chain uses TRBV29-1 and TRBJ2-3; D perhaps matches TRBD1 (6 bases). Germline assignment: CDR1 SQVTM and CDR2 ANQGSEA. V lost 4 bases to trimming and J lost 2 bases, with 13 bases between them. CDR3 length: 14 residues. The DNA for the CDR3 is TGCAGCGTTGCCCAGGGGTCCTACACAGATACGCAGTATTTT. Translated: CSVAQGSYTDTQYF.

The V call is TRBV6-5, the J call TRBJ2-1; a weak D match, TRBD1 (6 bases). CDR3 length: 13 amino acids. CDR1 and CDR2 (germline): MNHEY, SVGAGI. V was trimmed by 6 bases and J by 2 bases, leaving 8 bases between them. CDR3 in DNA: TGTGCCAGCAGGCAGGGGACCTACAATGAGCAGTTCTTC. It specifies CASRQGTYNEQFF.

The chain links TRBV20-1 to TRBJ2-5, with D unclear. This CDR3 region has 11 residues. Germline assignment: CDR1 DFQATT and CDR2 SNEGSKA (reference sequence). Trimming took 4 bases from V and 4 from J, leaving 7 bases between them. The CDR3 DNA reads TGCAGTGCTACCCCGCGAGAGACCCAGTACTTC. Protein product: CSATPRETQYF.

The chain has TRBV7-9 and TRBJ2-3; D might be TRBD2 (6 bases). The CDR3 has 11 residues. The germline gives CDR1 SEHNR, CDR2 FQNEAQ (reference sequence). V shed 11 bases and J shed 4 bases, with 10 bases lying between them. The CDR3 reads CASTGADTQYF. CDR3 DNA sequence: TGTGCCTCCACGGGAGCAGATACGCAGTATTTT. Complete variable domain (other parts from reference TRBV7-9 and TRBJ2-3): DTGVSQNPRHKITKRGQNVTFRCDPISEHNRLYWYRQTLGQGPEFLTYFQNEAQLEKSRLLSDRFSAERPKGSFSTLEIQRTEQGDSAMYLCASTGADTQYFGPGTRLTVL.

As DNA, the CDR3 is TGTGCCAGCAGCCCGACTAGCTGGCTCGAGCAGTACTTC. This codes for CASSPTSWLEQYF. The V gene is TRBV14, the J gene TRBJ2-7, with 7 bases that match TRBD2. V lost 4 bases to trimming and J lost 6 bases; unmatched junction nucleotides: 6. The CDR3 length is 13 residues. Germline CDR1 SGHDN, CDR2 FVKESK.

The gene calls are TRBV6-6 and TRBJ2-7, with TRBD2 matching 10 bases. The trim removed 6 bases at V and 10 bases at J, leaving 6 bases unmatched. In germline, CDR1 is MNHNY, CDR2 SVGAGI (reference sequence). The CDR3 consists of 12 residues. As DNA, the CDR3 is TGTGCCAGCAGCGGACTAGCGGTAACACAGTACTTC. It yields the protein CASSGLAVTQYF.

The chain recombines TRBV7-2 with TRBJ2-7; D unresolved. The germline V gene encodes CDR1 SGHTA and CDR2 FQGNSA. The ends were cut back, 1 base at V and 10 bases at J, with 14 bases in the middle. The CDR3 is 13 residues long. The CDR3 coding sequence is TGTGCCAGCAGCTTAGTCCTAGGAACCTACCAGTACTTC. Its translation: CASSLVLGTYQYF.

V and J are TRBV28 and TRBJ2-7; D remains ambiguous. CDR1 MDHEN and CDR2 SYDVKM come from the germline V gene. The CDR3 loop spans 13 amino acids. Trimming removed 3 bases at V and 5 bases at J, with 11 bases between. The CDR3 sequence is CASSFSLADEQYF. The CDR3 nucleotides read TGTGCCAGCAGTTTTAGCCTCGCCGACGAGCAGTACTTC.